Listed below are T cell receptor beta chains from one sample, sequenced in a study of T cells in Graves' hyperthyroidism and ophthalmopathy. TCRdb redid the calling of the multiplex PCR reads with MiXCR, one entry per CDR3 protein. The top ten clones hold about 43% of a sample with roughly 510,000 distinct CDR3 sequences, approximately 49% of them seen once. The sequenced sample consisted of peripheral blood or thyroid tissue (not recorded which). The receptor set was obtained from an adult woman with Graves' disease, either hyperthyroidism or ophthalmopathy (not recorded which). Both conserved end residues are part of each CDR3. A D gene is named only where the DNA matches it firmly. A clone size is listed for some rows: how often the clone was seen (once, few, many), or a class if it is expanded.

once | NA | TRBJ1-3 | TRBV6-1 | TGTGCCAGCAGCCCAGATGGAACAGTTTTAACCTCTGGAAACACCATATATTTT | CASSPDGTVLTSGNTIYF
NA | TRBD2 | TRBJ2-7 | TRBV20-1 | TGCAGTGCCGTTGGACTAGCGGGGGAAGGAGAGCAGTACTTC | CSAVGLAGEGEQYF
few | TRBD2 | TRBJ2-2 | TRBV12-3/TRBV12-4 | TGTGCCAGCAGTTTCCTACTAGCGGGAAAAGGCGGGGAGCTGTTTTTT | CASSFLLAGKGGELFF
NA | NA | TRBJ2-5 | TRBV29-1 | TGCAGCGTTGTACTCCAAGAGACCCAGTACTTC | CSVVLQETQYF
NA | TRBD1 | TRBJ1-1 | TRBV2 | TGTGCCAGCAGCCAAGAAAGGGGCAGGGGGTTCACTGAAGCTTTCTTT | CASSQERGRGFTEAFF
NA | NA | TRBJ1-1 | TRBV9 | TGTGCCAGCAGCGTAGTGGCCACTGAAGCTTTCTTT | CASSVVATEAFF
many | NA | TRBJ1-5 | TRBV4-1 | TGCGCCAGCAGCCAAGATAGCAACAATCAGCCCCAGCATTTT | CASSQDSNNQPQHF
few | TRBD1 | TRBJ1-2 | TRBV7-2 | TGTGCCAGCAGCTTAGCCGGACAGGGGAACTATGGCTACACCTTC | CASSLAGQGNYGYTF
NA | NA | TRBJ2-5 | TRBV11-2 | TGTGCCAGCAGCTTAGTGCAGGGGCAAGGGAAGACCCAGTACTTC | CASSLVQGQGKTQYF
NA | NA | TRBJ1-1 | TRBV19 | TGTGCCAGTAGTATAACAGGGCTGAACACTGAAGCTTTCTTT | CASSITGLNTEAFF
few | NA | TRBJ1-4 | TRBV12-3/TRBV12-4 | TGTGCCAGCAGTAGGAACCGAGGGGGGGGATTGGAAAAACTGTTTTTT | CASSRNRGGGLEKLFF
NA | NA | TRBJ2-7 | TRBV6-1 | TGTGCCAGCAGTTTATGGGGCCGGGATCGTGGCGAGCAGTACTTC | CASSLWGRDRGEQYF
many | NA | TRBJ1-1 | TRBV12-3/TRBV12-4 | TGTGCCAGCAGTTCTCGGGGGAACACTGAAGCTTTCTTT | CASSSRGNTEAFF
NA | NA | TRBJ1-2 | TRBV7-6 | TGTGCCAGCAGCTCGGACATCTATGGCTACACCTTC | CASSSDIYGYTF
many | NA | TRBJ1-3 | TRBV10-3 | TGTGCCATCAACGCAGAATCTGGAAACACCATATATTTT | CAINAESGNTIYF
NA | NA | TRBJ1-1 | TRBV7-2 | TGTGCCAGCAGCTTGGGGGCATTT | CASSLGAF
many | NA | TRBJ1-5 | TRBV13 | TGTGCCAGCAGCTTAGGGAGACAGCGTAGCAATCAGCCCCAGCATTTT | CASSLGRQRSNQPQHF
many | NA | TRBJ1-6 | TRBV2 | TGTGCCAGCAGTGGAGGGAGCGGATCACCCCTCCACTTT | CASSGGSGSPLHF
few | NA | TRBJ2-7 | TRBV7-9 | TGTGCCAGCAGGCCCGGAGGAGGCGAGCAGTACTTC | CASRPGGGEQYF
NA | NA | TRBJ2-7 | TRBV9 | TGTGCCAGCAGCGCCAGGGGGGGATTTGGGGAGCAGTACTTC | CASSARGGFGEQYF
many | TRBD2 | TRBJ2-5 | TRBV6-2/TRBV6-3 | TGTGCCACTATACTAGCGGACCAAGAGACCCAGTACTTC | CATILADQETQYF
few | TRBD1 | TRBJ1-2 | TRBV18 | TGTGCCAGCTCACCGGGACAGCCTTATGGCTACACCTTC | CASSPGQPYGYTF
NA | NA | TRBJ1-4 | TRBV7-9 | TGTGCCAGCAGCTTGAGCGAGATGAGTGAAAAACTGTTTTTT | CASSLSEMSEKLFF
many | NA | TRBJ2-7 | TRBV7-2 | TGTGCCAGCAGCGTCACTAGCAGCGCCTACGAGCAGTACTTC | CASSVTSSAYEQYF
many | NA | TRBJ2-7 | TRBV29-1 | TGCAGCGTCGCTGCAGGAACTCCCTACGAGCAGTACTTC | CSVAAGTPYEQYF
few | TRBD1 | TRBJ1-5 | TRBV20-1 | TGCAGTGCGAGGGACAGGGAGGCTCAGCCCCAGCATTTT | CSARDREAQPQHF
few | TRBD1 | TRBJ2-7 | TRBV7-8 | TGTGCCAGCAGCATGGACAGGGGGCCTTACGAGCAGTACTTC | CASSMDRGPYEQYF
NA | TRBD1 | TRBJ2-4 | TRBV29-1 | TGCAGCGTAACTCCGGGACAGTGGTCAAACATTCAGTACTTC | CSVTPGQWSNIQYF
NA | NA | TRBJ2-7 | TRBV29-1 | TGCAGCGTTGAATTTGGCTCCCGCGAGCAGTACTTC | CSVEFGSREQYF
NA | NA | TRBJ1-5 | TRBV10-3 | TGTGCCATCAGTGGATCGGGGAATCAGCCCCAGCATTTT | CAISGSGNQPQHF
NA | TRBD1 | TRBJ1-4 | TRBV11-2 | TGTGCCAGCAGCACGGACAGGGAAAAAGAAAAACTGTTTTTT | CASSTDREKEKLFF
few | TRBD2 | TRBJ2-1 | TRBV20-1 | TGCAGTGCTAGAGACCTAGCGGGAGCTCGTAATGAGCAGTTCTTC | CSARDLAGARNEQFF
NA | TRBD2 | TRBJ2-5 | TRBV11-1 | TGTGCCAGCAAGCGCCTCCGAGGGAGTAGCGGGGGGCAAGAGACCCAGTACTTC | CASKRLRGSSGGQETQYF
NA | NA | TRBJ2-7 | TRBV5-1 | TGCGCCAGCAGCCCGGACGGGACGGTCCCCTACGAGCAGTACTTC | CASSPDGTVPYEQYF
once | NA | TRBJ1-5 | TRBV19 | TGTGCCAGTAGTATAGATTCGGCCAATCAGCCCCAGCATTTT | CASSIDSANQPQHF
NA | NA | TRBJ1-1 | TRBV9 | TGTGCCAGCAGGTCAGGACCCGATTACGGGGAGGACACTGAAGCTTTCTTT | CASRSGPDYGEDTEAFF
NA | NA | TRBJ2-6 | TRBV20-1 | TGCAGTGCTAGGGGGGGCCCGGGGGCCGAGGAATCTGGGGCCAACGTCCTGACTTTC | CSARGGPGAEESGANVLTF
few | TRBD1 | TRBJ1-2 | TRBV7-2 | TGTGCCAGCCTCCTGACAGGGGCTCGCTACACCTTC | CASLLTGARYTF
NA | TRBD1 | TRBJ1-1 | TRBV7-2 | TGTGCCAGCAGCCCCGGGACAGGTGTACCTAACACTGAAGCTTTCTTT | CASSPGTGVPNTEAFF
NA | NA | TRBJ2-5 | TRBV4-1 | TGCGCCAGCTACGATAGGGGGTCGGAGACCCAGTACTTC | CASYDRGSETQYF
few | NA | TRBJ1-2 | TRBV2 | TGTGCCAGCAGGGGGGGTAGGGATGGCTACACCTTC | CASRGGRDGYTF
few | NA | TRBJ2-7 | TRBV7-9 | TGTGCCAGCAGCCTAAGGTGGAAATCCTACGAGCAGTACTTC | CASSLRWKSYEQYF
NA | NA | TRBJ1-5 | TRBV2 | TGTGCCAGCAGTCCGGTGAGGACCCAGCATTTT | CASSPVRTQHF
many | NA | TRBJ2-5 | TRBV7-7 | TGTGCTAGCAGCCTTCAGGGGAGCTCAGAGACCCAGTACTTC | CASSLQGSSETQYF
many | NA | TRBJ1-1 | TRBV20-1 | TGCAGTGTGGTCCCCCCTACAGGGAACACTGAAGCTTTCTTT | CSVVPPTGNTEAFF
NA | NA | TRBJ1-1 | TRBV10-2 | TGCGCCAGCAATGAGGGGTACACTGAAGCTTTCTTT | CASNEGYTEAFF
NA | NA | TRBJ1-5 | TRBV28 | TGTGCCAGCACCAAAGAGGGTGGTAGCAATCAGCCCCAGCATTTT | CASTKEGGSNQPQHF
many | TRBD2 | TRBJ2-7 | TRBV20-1 | TGCAGTGCGCTGACTAGCGGGAACTCCGAGCAGTACTTC | CSALTSGNSEQYF
few | TRBD1 | TRBJ1-4 | TRBV10-3 | TGTGCCATCAGTGGTGACAGGGGAGACGAAAAACTGTTTTTT | CAISGDRGDEKLFF